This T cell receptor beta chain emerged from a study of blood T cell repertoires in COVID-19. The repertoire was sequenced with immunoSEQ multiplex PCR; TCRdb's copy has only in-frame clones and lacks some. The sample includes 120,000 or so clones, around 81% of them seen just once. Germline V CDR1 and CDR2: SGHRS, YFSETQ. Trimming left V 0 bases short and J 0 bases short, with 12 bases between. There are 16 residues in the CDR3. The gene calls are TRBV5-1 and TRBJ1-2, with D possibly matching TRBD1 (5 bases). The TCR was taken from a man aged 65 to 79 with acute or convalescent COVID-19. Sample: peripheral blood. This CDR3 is CASSLVSGNPNYGYTF. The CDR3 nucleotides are TGCGCCAGCAGCTTGGTATCAGGGAACCCTAACTATGGCTACACCTTC.